The clone carrying this T cell receptor beta chain was observed many times. What it binds is unknown. This sample is drawn from a study of T cells after yellow fever vaccination. Study-level findings and limits: At approximately 95% for CD4 and around 91% for CD8, most primary-vaccination clones showed up again after the booster.

TCRdb reprocessed the 5' RACE reads via MiXCR and lists one record per CDR3 protein. The sample includes some 350,000 distinct CDR3 sequences, under 5% of them seen just once. V lost 6 bases to trimming and J lost 6 bases, with 9 bases between them. This CDR3 is 12 amino acids long. Sequencing used PBMCs, obtained 5 days after the yellow fever booster vaccination. The TCR comes from a man younger than 35 who received the YFV17D yellow fever vaccine. V usage is TRBV12-3 or TRBV12-4 and J usage is TRBJ2-1, with unresolved D. The CDR3 DNA reads TGTGCCAGCAGCCCGATGGGCAATGAGCAGTTCTTC. This encodes CASSPMGNEQFF.